This T cell receptor beta chain was sequenced during a study of blood T cell repertoires in COVID-19. Study summary: Sources were T cells, B-cell-depleted T cells, or PBMCs; the material itself was cDNA or gDNA.

The CDR3 covers 15 residues. The ends were cut back, 5 bases at V and 3 bases at J, with 16 bases in the middle. Germline V gene sequence: CDR1 SGHTA, CDR2 FQGTGA. Data came from immunoSEQ multiplex PCR; TCRdb stores just in-frame clones and leaves some out. The sample yields over 70,000 clones, around 88% seen once. The TCR sequence derives from a human donor in a cohort sampled during active COVID-19. This sequence joins TRBV7-3 and TRBJ1-1; D might be TRBD1 (6 bases). The sequenced material came from peripheral blood. CDR3 DNA: TGTGCCAGCAGCCCGGGGGGCAGCCTTCACACTGAAGCTTTCTTT. Translated, it gives CASSPGGSLHTEAFF.